The clone carrying this TCR beta chain was recorded at least ten times. Its cognate antigen is unknown. TCRdb called the 5' RACE reads again in MiXCR, with one record for every CDR3 protein. The sample yields more than 350,000 distinct CDR3 sequences, 7% to 9.5% seen once. The data are from a study of identical twins. General observations from the study: The abundant beta clonotypes from cord blood had fewer insertions, and memory repertoires had none of this.

The germline V gene has CDR1 SGHAT and CDR2 FQNNGV. This CDR3 contains 12 residues. The V gene lost 3 bases and the J gene lost 4 bases, with 4 bases spanning the gap. The origin of this receptor is a woman aged 50 to 60 in good health. This rearrangement joins TRBV11-2 to TRBJ2-1; D call uncertain. Material for sequencing was naive T cells sorted from blood. The CDR3 DNA sequence: TGTGCCAGCAGCTTTCAGTACAATGAGCAGTTCTTC. Its translation is CASSFQYNEQFF.